This TCR beta chain is from a study of T cell responses to AZD1222 COVID-19 vaccine (dated by TCRdb to the early 2020s). For the wider study: Because spike-specific TCR depth and breadth did not differ between the two schedules, AZD1222 recipients who got a second dose at roughly 4 weeks were pooled with those who got a second dose at roughly 12 weeks. A total of around 240 trial participants underwent TCR sequencing, of whom 200 to 220 had received two doses of AZD1222 and approximately 26 had received two doses of the MenACWY control vaccine. Trial participants were enrolled by age into subgroups of 18-55, 56-69 and 70-plus years, and around 140, 26 and 57 TCR-sequenced participants, respectively, were included in these subgroups. The paper as a whole reports these results and caveats: Conclusions about previously exposed vaccinees are limited, since just 5 or 6 AZD1222 recipients were seropositive for SARS-CoV-2 at baseline. After two AZD1222 doses, spike-specific TCR breadth and depth were significantly higher than at day 0 and than in MenACWY recipients. Most participants were white British and females outnumbered males, and the authors suggested that clonal diversity may have been underestimated. Because no day 14 peak-response samples were available, the repertoires could be characterized only after the peak T cell response. The 56-69-year group was small, and its depth increase did not reach significance, likely because of low power. CD4 TCRs associated with the vaccine covered the entire spike protein, and the dominant responses were in regions 160-218 and 743-854. Reportedly, close to half of the unique spike-specific TCRs recognized epitopes lying outside the regions that are mutated in the B.1.351 and B.1.1.7 variants.

The sample's time point, from its label and the paper: baseline before first vaccination. The vaccinee samples were drawn from two UK trials, COV001 and COV002, one of which was a single-blind randomized controlled phase 2/3 trial testing AZD1222 (ChAdOx1 nCoV-19) in healthy adults. Trial participant PBMC samples were collected at day 0 and day 28 after the second dose for TCRbeta chain sequencing. Concerning this clone itself: What antigen it recognizes has not been identified. No clone much larger than this one lies a single base away; base qualities are absent.

The CDR3 regions of human TCRbeta chains were subjected to immunosequencing. The paper's processing steps were these. Repertoire TCRs were matched against a reference library of SARS-CoV-2-specific TCRs generated with the MIRA antigen-specificity platform. Breadth was defined as the fraction of unique TCRs that were SARS-CoV-2-associated, and depth was defined as the fraction of total T cells that were SARS-CoV-2-associated. Using the MIRA data, each spike-specific TCR was mapped to the spike region that the TCR reacts to and placed in a CD4 or CD8 class. Log10-transformed breadth and depth values were compared by one-way ANOVA with Sidak's multiple comparisons tests. The clones in this table, taken by TCRdb from immuneACCESS, are in-frame only. Not every clone is retained; where verified, under half of the shortfall comes from an unresolved V gene, and the cause of the rest is unknown. Clonal size and the V and J genes are those of that table, whereas D and trimming came from the DNA. The sample table holds more than 95,000 clones, of which roughly 90% were seen once. Approximately 4.2% of the sample belongs to the ten largest clones.

Trimming at the junction amounts to 3 bases on V and 3 bases on J, and the germline ends lie 5 bases apart. Sequences KGHSH (CDR1) and LQKENI (CDR2) are obtained from the germline V gene. The CDR3, cysteine through phenylalanine, is 13 amino acids long. The read is trimmed to its CDR3 DNA, 39 bases read in frame from base 1. The sequence was collected from an adult in good health. The sequenced sample was peripheral blood, obtained on day 0 of AZD1222 vaccination. The chain links TRBV18 with TRBJ1-4, with no reliable assignment of the D segment. The nucleotide sequence reads as follows: TGTGCCAGCTCACCCCGGCCTAATGAAAAACTGTTTTTT. It translates to CASSPRPNEKLFF.